Below are 26 T cell receptor beta chains sequenced from a single sample in a study of vaccination and CD4 T cells after COVID-19. Antigen specificity for these receptors is unknown. Described treatment: 10-day PBMC culture with coronavirus spike peptide pools or control peptides (ViraFEST assay). Cultured CD4+ T cells had their DNA profiled by the Oncomine TCR Beta short-read assay. From the PCR reads, TCRdb called clonotypes with MiXCR, one entry per CDR3 protein. The sample records some 16,000 distinct CDR3 sequences, roughly 75% being singletons. This sample comprised CD4+ T cells from blood, cultured in vitro, obtained after SARS-CoV-2 vaccination. The receptors derive from a human donor who received a COVID-19 vaccine.

The chain is built from TRBV5-6 and TRBJ2-3; 9 positions agree with TRBD2. Per germline, CDR1 SGHDT and CDR2 YYEEEE. CDR3 length: 16 amino acids. V lost 2 bases to trimming and J lost 1 base; unmatched junction nucleotides: 5. The CDR3 here is CASSFIAGGGTDTQYF. As DNA, the CDR3 is TGTGCCAGCAGCTTCATTGCGGGGGGGGGCACAGATACGCAGTATTTT.

This clonotype was picked up a small number of times. The CDR3: CATSREGDYGYTF. In nucleotides, the CDR3 is TGTGCCACCAGCAGAGAAGGGGACTATGGCTACACCTTC. The gene calls are TRBV15 and TRBJ1-2; tentative D call: TRBD1 (5 bases). The CDR3 is made up of 13 amino acids. Between the trimmed V and J ends, which lost 0 bases and 3 bases, there was a span of 5 bases. Germline CDR1 and CDR2: LNHNV and YYDKDF (reference sequence).

V gene TRBV7-2 combines with J gene TRBJ2-2, with 12 positions matching TRBD2. The germline CDR1 and CDR2 sequences are SGHTA and FQGNSA. This CDR3 is built from 16 residues. V was clipped by 5 bases and J by 10 bases; unmatched bases: 11. The CDR3 bases are TGTGCCAGCAGCCCGGGGTCTAGCGGGGGGGCCGCGGAGCTGTTTTTT. It translates to CASSPGSSGGAAELFF.

V gene TRBV19 combines with J gene TRBJ1-3, with no clear D. The V end lost 3 bases, the J end lost 1 base, and 1 base lay between the germline ends. CDR3 length equals 12 residues. Germline V gene lookup returns CDR1 LNHDA and CDR2 SQIVND (reference sequence). The DNA for the CDR3 is TGTGCCAGTAGTATGTCTGGAAACACCATATATTTT. Translation: CASSMSGNTIYF. The full variable domain, in which reference TRBV19 and TRBJ1-3 provide the parts outside the CDR3, is DGGITQSPKYLFRKEGQNVTLSCEQNLNHDAMYWYRQDPGQGLRLIYYSQIVNDFQKGDIAEGYSVSREKKESFPLTVTSAQKNPTAFYLCASSMSGNTIYFGEGSWLTVV.

The chain combines TRBV30 with TRBJ1-2; TRBD1 might be the D (6 bases). Per the germline V gene, CDR1 is GTSNPN and CDR2 is SVGIG (reference sequence). Trimming left V 5 bases short and J 6 bases short, with 13 bases between. This CDR3 contains 12 residues. CDR3 DNA: TGTGCCTGGGAGAGGGGGATTAATGGCTACACCTTC. This gives the protein CAWERGINGYTF. Full variable domain (outside the CDR3, taken from reference TRBV30 and TRBJ1-2): SQTIHQWPATLVQPVGSPLSLECTVEGTSNPNLYWYRQAAGRGLQLLFYSVGIGQISSEVPQNLSASRPQDRQFILSSKKLLLSDSGFYLCAWERGINGYTFGSGTRLTVV.

The chain recombines TRBV7-2 with TRBJ2-3; 9 bases match TRBD2. The germline V gene has CDR1 SGHTA and CDR2 FQGNSA. The trim removed 0 bases at V and 0 bases at J, leaving 1 base unmatched. CDR3 length equals 16 residues. CDR3 region: CASSLATSGSTDTQYF. The CDR3 coding sequence is TGTGCCAGCAGCTTAGCGACTAGCGGTAGCACAGATACGCAGTATTTT.

The chain couples TRBV10-3 to TRBJ1-1; maybe TRBD1 (6 bases). This CDR3 is 15 amino acids long. Germline CDR1 is ENHRY and CDR2 is SYGVKD. Trimming took 6 bases from V and 0 from J, leaving 14 bases between them. The CDR3 here is CAISLPHRVNTEAFF. As DNA, the CDR3 is TGTGCCATCAGCCTTCCCCACAGGGTGAACACTGAAGCTTTCTTT.

J is TRBJ1-2 and V is TRBV7-8; the D gene is possibly TRBD1 (6 bases). V gave up 5 bases and J gave up 8 bases, with 18 bases separating them. Germline lookup yields CDR1 SGHVS and CDR2 FQNEAQ. This CDR3 region has 14 residues. CDR3 sequence: CASSLGTPKLGYTF. The DNA of the CDR3 is TGTGCCAGCAGCCTGGGGACACCGAAATTAGGCTACACCTTC.

This sequence joins TRBV7-9 and TRBJ2-6, with TRBD2 as a possible D gene (5 bases). Germline CDR1 SEHNR, CDR2 FQNEAQ (reference sequence). Trimming took 5 bases from V and 0 from J, leaving 14 bases between them. This CDR3 is 17 amino acids long. The CDR3 nucleotides read TGTGCCAGCAGCCCAACGACGGACTTCTCTGGGGCCAACGTCCTGACTTTC. This sequence encodes CASSPTTDFSGANVLTF.

The genes are TRBV10-2 and TRBJ2-7, with D maybe TRBD2 (5 bases). V was pared by 2 bases and J by 3 bases, with 11 bases between. CDR1 is WSHSY, CDR2 SAAADI, per germline. CDR3 length: 14 amino acids. Here the CDR3 reads CASSEMNRDYEQYF. The CDR3 nucleotides are TGCGCCAGCAGTGAGATGAACCGGGACTACGAGCAGTACTTC.

This rearrangement joins TRBV5-1 to TRBJ2-1; D might be TRBD2 (7 bases). The CDR3 runs 16 residues. Per germline, CDR1 SGHRS and CDR2 YFSETQ. V lost 6 bases, J lost 10 bases, and 26 bases lay in between. CDR3 sequence: CASTPLGGGGLYEQFF. The DNA of the CDR3 is TGCGCCAGCACCCCGCTGGGTGGGGGGGGCCTGTACGAGCAGTTCTTC. The full variable domain, with the rest looked up from reference TRBV5-1 and TRBJ2-1, is KAGVTQTPRYLIKTRGQQVTLSCSPISGHRSVSWYQQTPGQGLQFLFEYFSETQRNKGNFPGRFSGRQFSNSRSEMNVSTLELGDSALYLCASTPLGGGGLYEQFFGPGTRLTVL.

This clonotype has just one count. The rearrangement uses TRBV7-2 and TRBJ2-3, with 11 bases identical to TRBD2. This CDR3 is built from 16 residues. Germline CDR1 is SGHTA and CDR2 is FQGNSA. V shed 1 base, J shed 6 bases, and the junction held 6 bases outside the gene matches. The DNA for the CDR3 is TGTGCCAGCAGCTTAGTGTCTAGCGGGGGGAGGGATACGCAGTATTTT. It translates to CASSLVSSGGRDTQYF. The full variable domain, its missing parts supplied by reference TRBV7-2 and TRBJ2-3, is GAGVSQSPSNKVTEKGKDVELRCDPISGHTALYWYRQSLGQGLEFLIYFQGNSAPDKSGLPSDRFSAERTGGSVSTLTIQRTQQEDSAVYLCASSLVSSGGRDTQYFGPGTRLTVL.

In nucleotides, the CDR3 is TGTGCCAGCAACTCAGGGGGGCTGAGAACTGAAGCTTTCTTT. Protein: CASNSGGLRTEAFF. The chain employs TRBV6-1 and TRBJ1-1; 7 nucleotides align to TRBD1. CDR1 and CDR2 from the germline V gene are MNHNS and SASEGT. The CDR3 totals 14 residues. V lost 7 bases and J lost 5; bases outside the gene matches: 10.

The J gene is TRBJ2-1, the V gene TRBV27, with 11 bases lining up with TRBD2. With 5 bases clipped from V and 4 bases from J, the junction kept 4 bases outside the gene matches. The CDR3 extends over 15 amino acids. CDR1 is MNHEY and CDR2 is SMNVEV in the germline V gene (reference sequence). The CDR3 is CASSTRTSGYNEQFF. DNA of the CDR3: TGTGCCAGCAGTACCCGGACTAGCGGGTACAATGAGCAGTTCTTC.

The chain links TRBV27 to TRBJ1-2; no definite D call. V lost 6 bases and J 3 bases, leaving 11 bases between the germline ends. In germline, CDR1 is MNHEY, CDR2 SMNVEV (reference sequence). CDR3 size: 13 residues. The CDR3 spells CASRGLRDYGYTF. The CDR3 coding sequence is TGTGCCAGCAGGGGCCTTAGGGACTATGGCTACACCTTC.

This chain uses TRBV10-3 with TRBJ2-3; no clear D. There are 11 residues in the CDR3. CDR1 ENHRY and CDR2 SYGVKD come from the germline V gene. With 4 bases removed from V and 4 bases from J, the gap between germline ends came to 3 bases. Written as DNA, the CDR3 is TGTGCCATCAGTGGTTCAGATACGCAGTATTTT. It is translated as CAISGSDTQYF.

In nucleotides, the CDR3 is TGCAGTGCTAGGTTACCGGGACTAGCGGGGGGGATTACTAGCACAGATACGCAGTATTTT. It encodes CSARLPGLAGGITSTDTQYF. The V call is TRBV20-1, the J call TRBJ2-3, with 16 bases that match TRBD2. CDR1 DFQATT and CDR2 SNEGSKA come from the germline V gene (reference sequence). This CDR3 comprises 20 residues. With 3 bases clipped from V and 0 bases from J, the junction kept 12 bases outside the gene matches.

V is TRBV19 and J is TRBJ2-3, with a possible D match to TRBD2 (6 bases). The CDR3 length is 11 residues. Germline lookup yields CDR1 LNHDA and CDR2 SQIVND (reference sequence). With 6 bases removed from V and 6 bases from J, the gap between germline ends came to 7 bases. CDR3 nucleotides: TGTGCCAGTAGCGCGGGGGATACGCAGTATTTT. Translation gives CASSAGDTQYF.

The V gene is TRBV19, the J gene TRBJ1-2; 8 nucleotides match TRBD1. After removal of 5 bases from V and 7 bases from J, the junction contained 9 bases not matched to a gene. The length of the CDR3 is 14 residues. CDR1 LNHDA and CDR2 SQIVND come from the germline V gene (reference sequence). The CDR3 sequence is CASSATGGGSGYTF. Here the CDR3 DNA reads TGTGCCAGTAGTGCTACAGGGGGTGGGTCTGGCTACACCTTC.

This clonotype has a handful of counts. The rearrangement uses TRBV20-1 and TRBJ1-2; tentative D call: TRBD1 (5 bases). The V end lost 5 bases, the J end lost 8 bases, and 18 bases lay between the germline ends. The CDR3 is 13 amino acids. Germline loops: CDR1 DFQATT, CDR2 SNEGSKA (reference sequence). Here the CDR3 DNA reads TGCAGTGCTGAGTACACTTGGGGGGGAGGCTACACCTTC. Translated: CSAEYTWGGGYTF.

The chain joins TRBV19 to TRBJ1-5; D possibly corresponds to TRBD1 (6 bases). Germline CDR1 is LNHDA and CDR2 is SQIVND (reference sequence). The CDR3 sequence is 16 residues long. V was clipped by 1 base and J by 7 bases, with 17 bases between them. The CDR3 nucleotides read TGTGCCAGTAGTATAGTGAAGGGGGTAGTCCCCCAGCCCCAGCATTTT. Protein product: CASSIVKGVVPQPQHF.

The table lists this clonotype with a few counts. V gene TRBV6-5 combines with J gene TRBJ1-2, with D hard to call. V lost 2 bases to trimming and J lost 7 bases, with 20 bases between them. The germline gives CDR1 MNHEY, CDR2 SVGAGI. The CDR3 sequence is 16 residues long. CDR3 DNA: TGTGCCAGCAGTTACGCCCCGGGCCGAATATATAGTGGCTACACCTTC. It codes for CASSYAPGRIYSGYTF.

The DNA of the CDR3 is TGTGCCACCAGTGATTTGCGGCTAGCGGGACGAGAGACCCAGTACTTC. Residues: CATSDLRLAGRETQYF. The genes are TRBV24-1 and TRBJ2-5; 9 bases are shared with TRBD2. Germline V gene lookup returns CDR1 KGHDR and CDR2 SFDVKD. The CDR3 has 16 residues. Trimming took 0 bases from V and 4 from J; bases not matched to a gene: 5.

The chain combines TRBV7-9 with TRBJ1-5; 10 bases are a match to TRBD1. The CDR3 has 16 residues. The V gene's germline CDR1 is SEHNR and CDR2 FQNEAQ (reference sequence). Trimming cost V 5 bases and J 4 bases; bases outside gene matches: 8. Here the CDR3 DNA reads TGTGCCAGCAGCCCCGCCGGACAGGGGGGTAATCAGCCCCAGCATTTT. This gives the protein CASSPAGQGGNQPQHF.

The V call is TRBV7-2, the J call TRBJ2-2, with D possibly TRBD1 on 6 matching bases. Per germline, CDR1 SGHTA and CDR2 FQGNSA. This CDR3 contains 18 residues. The V end lost 5 bases, the J end lost 0 bases, and 19 bases lay between the germline ends. For the CDR3, the DNA is TGTGCCAGCAGCCACAGGGCGTTGGGGGCGACGAACACCGGGGAGCTGTTTTTT. This gives the protein CASSHRALGATNTGELFF.

In DNA form, the CDR3 reads TGTGCCACCCGGAAGGCAATAACCTATGGCTACACCTTC. Translated, it gives CATRKAITYGYTF. The chain links TRBV15 to TRBJ1-2, with D uncertain. Trimming took 8 bases from V and 4 from J, leaving 14 bases between them. The germline V gene has CDR1 LNHNV and CDR2 YYDKDF (reference sequence). The CDR3 length is 13 residues.